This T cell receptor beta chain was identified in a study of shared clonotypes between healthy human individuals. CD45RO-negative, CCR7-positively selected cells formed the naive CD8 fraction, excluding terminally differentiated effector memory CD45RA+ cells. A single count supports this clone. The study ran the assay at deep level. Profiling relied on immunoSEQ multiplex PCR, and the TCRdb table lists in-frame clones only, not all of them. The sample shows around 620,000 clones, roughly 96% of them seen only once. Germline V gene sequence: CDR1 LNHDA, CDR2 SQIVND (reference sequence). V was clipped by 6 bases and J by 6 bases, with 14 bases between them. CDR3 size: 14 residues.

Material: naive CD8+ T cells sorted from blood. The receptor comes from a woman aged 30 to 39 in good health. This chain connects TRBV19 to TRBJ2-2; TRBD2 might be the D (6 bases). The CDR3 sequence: CASSPGVAPGELFF. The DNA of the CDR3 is TGTGCCAGTAGCCCGGGGGTAGCCCCCGGGGAGCTGTTTTTT.